This T cell receptor (beta chain) was identified in a study of cytomegalovirus exposure and HLA in healthy donors. It was with 60 Vbeta and 13 Jbeta primers that the PCR ran. Generated by immunoSEQ multiplex PCR, the TCRdb table keeps only in-frame clones and is missing some. The data show approximately 120,000 clones, with around 78% seen just once and around 20% held by the top ten. Overall study findings and caveats: In a later analysis, TCR association rates varied by HLA locus: DRB1 most, HLA-C fewest.

In regard to this clone: Its target is not known.

Germline V gene lookup returns CDR1 ENHRY and CDR2 SYGVKD. This CDR3 contains 15 residues. V was trimmed by 0 bases and J by 3 bases, leaving 12 bases between them. The chain carries TRBV10-3 and TRBJ2-7, with D tentatively TRBD1 (5 bases). Sequenced: PBMCs. This TCR derives from a man aged 18-30 years in good health and CMV-seropositive. This CDR3 reads CAISESVSDNYEQYF. CDR3 in DNA: TGTGCCATCAGTGAGTCAGTCTCGGACAACTACGAGCAGTACTTC.